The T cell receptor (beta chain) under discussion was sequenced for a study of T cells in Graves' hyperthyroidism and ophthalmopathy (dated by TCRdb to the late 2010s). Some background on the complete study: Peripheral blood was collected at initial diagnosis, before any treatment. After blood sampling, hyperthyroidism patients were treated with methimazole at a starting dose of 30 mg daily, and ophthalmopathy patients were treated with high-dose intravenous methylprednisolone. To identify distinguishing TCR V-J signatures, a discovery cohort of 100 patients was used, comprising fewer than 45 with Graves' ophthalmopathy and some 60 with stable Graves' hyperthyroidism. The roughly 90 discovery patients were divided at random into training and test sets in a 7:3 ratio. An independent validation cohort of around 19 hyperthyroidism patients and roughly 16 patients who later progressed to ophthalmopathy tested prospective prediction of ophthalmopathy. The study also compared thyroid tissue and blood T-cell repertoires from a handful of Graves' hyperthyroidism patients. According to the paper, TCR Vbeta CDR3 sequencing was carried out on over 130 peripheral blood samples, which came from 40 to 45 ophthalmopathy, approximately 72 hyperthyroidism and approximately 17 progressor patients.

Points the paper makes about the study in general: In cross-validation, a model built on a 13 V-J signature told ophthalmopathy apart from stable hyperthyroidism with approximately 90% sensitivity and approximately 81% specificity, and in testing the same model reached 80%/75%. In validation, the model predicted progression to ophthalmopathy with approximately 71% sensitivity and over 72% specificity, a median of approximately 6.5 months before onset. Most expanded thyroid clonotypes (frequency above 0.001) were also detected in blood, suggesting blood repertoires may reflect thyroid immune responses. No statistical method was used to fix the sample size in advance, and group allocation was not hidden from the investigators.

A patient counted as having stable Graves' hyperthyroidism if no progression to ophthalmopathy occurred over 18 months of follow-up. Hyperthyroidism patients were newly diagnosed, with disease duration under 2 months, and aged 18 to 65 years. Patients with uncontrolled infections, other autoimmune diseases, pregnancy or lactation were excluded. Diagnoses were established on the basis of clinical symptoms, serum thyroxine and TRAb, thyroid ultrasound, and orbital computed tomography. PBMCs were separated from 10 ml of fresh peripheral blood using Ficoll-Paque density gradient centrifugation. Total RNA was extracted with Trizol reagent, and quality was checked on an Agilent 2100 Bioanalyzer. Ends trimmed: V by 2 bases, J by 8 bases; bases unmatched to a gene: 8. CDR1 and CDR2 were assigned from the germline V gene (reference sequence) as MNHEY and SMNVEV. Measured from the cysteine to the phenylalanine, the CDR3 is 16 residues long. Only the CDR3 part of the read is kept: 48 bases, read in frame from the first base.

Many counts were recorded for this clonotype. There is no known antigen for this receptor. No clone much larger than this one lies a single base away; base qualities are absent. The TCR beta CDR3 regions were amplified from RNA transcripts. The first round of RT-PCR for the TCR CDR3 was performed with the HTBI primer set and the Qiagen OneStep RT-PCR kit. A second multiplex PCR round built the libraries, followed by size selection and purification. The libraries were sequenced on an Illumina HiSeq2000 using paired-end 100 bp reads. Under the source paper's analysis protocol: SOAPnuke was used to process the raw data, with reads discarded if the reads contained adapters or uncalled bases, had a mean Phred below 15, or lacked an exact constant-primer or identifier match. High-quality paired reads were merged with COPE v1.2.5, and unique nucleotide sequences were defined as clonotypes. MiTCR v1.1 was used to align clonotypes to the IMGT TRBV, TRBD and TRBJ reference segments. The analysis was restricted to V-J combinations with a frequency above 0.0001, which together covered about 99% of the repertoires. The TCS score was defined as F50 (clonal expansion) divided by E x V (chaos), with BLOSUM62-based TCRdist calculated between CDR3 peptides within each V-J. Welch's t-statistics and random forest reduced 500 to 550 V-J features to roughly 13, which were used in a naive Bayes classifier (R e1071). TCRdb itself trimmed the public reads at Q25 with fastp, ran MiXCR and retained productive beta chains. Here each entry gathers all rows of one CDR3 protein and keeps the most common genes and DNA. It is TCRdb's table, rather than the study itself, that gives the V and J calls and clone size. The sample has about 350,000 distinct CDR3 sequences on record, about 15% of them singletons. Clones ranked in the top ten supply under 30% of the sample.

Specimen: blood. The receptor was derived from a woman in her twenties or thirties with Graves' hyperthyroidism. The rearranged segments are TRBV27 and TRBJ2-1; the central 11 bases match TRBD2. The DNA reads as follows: TGTGCCAGCAGTTTACGGCCGGTACTAGCGGGAGATGAGCAGTTCTTC. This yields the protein CASSLRPVLAGDEQFF.